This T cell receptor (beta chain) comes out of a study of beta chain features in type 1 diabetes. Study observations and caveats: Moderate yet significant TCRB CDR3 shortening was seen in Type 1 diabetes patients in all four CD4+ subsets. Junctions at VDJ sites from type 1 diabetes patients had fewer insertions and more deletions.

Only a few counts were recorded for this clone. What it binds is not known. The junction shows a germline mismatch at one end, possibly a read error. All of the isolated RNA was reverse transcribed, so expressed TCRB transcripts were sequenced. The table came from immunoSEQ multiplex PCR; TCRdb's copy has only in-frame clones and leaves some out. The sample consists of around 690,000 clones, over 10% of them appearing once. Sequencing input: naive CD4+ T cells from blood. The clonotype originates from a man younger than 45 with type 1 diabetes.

The CDR3 nucleotides read TGTGCCAGCAGCCCAACGGGACTAGCGGGGGGCCCGAGCGGGTTT. Residues: CASSPTGLAGGPSGF. The chain joins TRBV7-6 to TRBJ2-3; TRBD2 matches 15 bases. Per the germline V gene, CDR1 is SGHVS and CDR2 is FNYEAQ. CDR3 length: 15 amino acids.